The 18 T cell receptor beta chains in this list originate from one sample, sequenced in a study of blood T cells in healthy people across ages. Through a sample-barcoded 5' primer and a J-beta primer mix, a second PCR was run for roughly 7 to 11 cycles. TCRdb fed the 5' RACE reads into MiXCR, producing one record per CDR3 protein. The data contain 650,000 to 1,000,000 distinct CDR3 sequences, 35% to 40% of them seen just once; the ten biggest clones take up 10% to 15%. Sequenced: blood. These receptors all come from a man aged 18-30 years in good health.

The V and J genes are TRBV7-2 and TRBJ2-5; 8 bases match TRBD2. CDR1 is SGHTA, CDR2 FQGNSA, per germline. This CDR3 region has 20 residues. The junction had 33 bases not matched to a gene; V was cut back by 7 bases and J by 11 bases. CDR3 nucleotides: TGTGCCAGCACCCGACCGGGCCCCCAAAGCGGGGGTCTCTCCTACAATGAGCAGTACTTC. Protein sequence: CASTRPGPQSGGLSYNEQYF. Drawing the rest from reference TRBV7-2 and TRBJ2-5, the complete variable domain is GAGVSQSPSNKVTEKGKDVELRCDPISGHTALYWYRQSLGQGLEFLIYFQGNSAPDKSGLPSDRFSAERTGGSVSTLTIQRTQQEDSAVYLCASTRPGPQSGGLSYNEQYFGPGTRLLVL.

J is TRBJ2-7 and V is TRBV2, with D perhaps matching TRBD2 (5 bases). The germline CDR1 and CDR2 sequences are SNHLY and FYNNEI. The germline V and J ends were trimmed by 7 bases and 7 bases, with 14 bases remaining between them. This CDR3 contains 12 residues. CDR3 residues: CASMGSPGEQYF. The CDR3 DNA sequence: TGTGCCAGCATGGGCAGCCCGGGGGAGCAGTACTTC.

V and J are TRBV6-2 or TRBV6-3 and TRBJ2-4, with D unresolved. The J call is uncertain, as TRBJ2-7 better fits the DNA end. CDR3 length: 12 residues. Germline-derived CDR1 and CDR2 are MNHEY and SVGEGT. The CDR3 reads CASKERTYEQYF. DNA for the CDR3: TGTGCCAGCAAGGAGAGGACCTACGAGCAGTACTTC.

In this sample, this clonotype turned up a few times. CDR3 DNA sequence: TGTGCCAGCAGTTTACCGGGACAGGGAGGGTGGCCCCAGCATTTT. Its translation is CASSLPGQGGWPQHF. J is TRBJ1-5 and V is TRBV6-6; 9 nucleotides line up with TRBD1. The CDR3 has 15 amino acids. Germline CDR1 reads MNHNY; CDR2 reads SVGAGI (reference sequence). Trimming at V came to 4 bases and at J to 9 bases, leaving 10 bases not matched to a gene.

This clonotype has just a few counts. J is TRBJ1-1 and V is TRBV5-5; D is uncertain. V lost 2 bases to trimming and J lost 8 bases, with 10 bases between them. Germline V gene sequence: CDR1 SGHKS, CDR2 YYEKEE (reference sequence). CDR3 length equals 12 residues. The DNA of the CDR3 is TGTGCCAGCAGCTTTACACCGGGCGAAGCTTTCTTT. It codes for CASSFTPGEAFF. The full variable domain, rest sourced from reference TRBV5-5 and TRBJ1-1, is DAGVTQSPTHLIKTRGQQVTLRCSPISGHKSVSWYQQVLGQGPQFIFQYYEKEERGRGNFPDRFSARQFPNYSSELNVNALLLGDSALYLCASSFTPGEAFFGQGTRLTVV.

This clonotype appeared a single time. The junction and the germline gene differ at one end; a read error may be behind it. The chain links TRBV7-3 to TRBJ1-1; D not certain. CDR1 is SGHTA and CDR2 is FQGTGA in the germline V gene. The CDR3 has 13 residues. The DNA for the CDR3 is TGTGCCAGCGGCTTATCTGGGGAGTCTGAAGCTTTCTTT. The encoded protein is CASGLSGESEAFF.

This clonotype was detected a few times. The J gene is TRBJ1-1, the V gene TRBV4-3, with 8 bases that match TRBD1. The CDR3 is 16 residues long. Germline CDR1 reads LGHNA; CDR2 reads YSLEER. V lost 4 bases to trimming and J lost 0 bases; unmatched junction nucleotides: 7. CDR3: CASSPQLTGVNTEAFF. As DNA, the CDR3 is TGCGCCAGCAGCCCACAATTGACAGGGGTGAACACTGAAGCTTTCTTT.

The chain links TRBV20-1 to TRBJ2-5, with D possibly being TRBD1 (6 bases). CDR3 size: 14 residues. Germline V gene data show CDR1 as DFQATT and CDR2 as SNEGSKA (reference sequence). Trimming stripped 5 bases from V and 3 bases from J, with 16 bases between. CDR3 DNA sequence: TGCAGTGCTGTCATTGCAGGGGCTAAAGAGACCCAGTACTTC. As protein: CSAVIAGAKETQYF.

In this sample, this clonotype turned up a few times. The chain links TRBV6-2 or TRBV6-3 to TRBJ1-4, with D perhaps matching TRBD1 (6 bases). The CDR3 extends over 14 amino acids. Germline V lookup: CDR1 MNHEY, CDR2 SVGEGT. Trimming left V 1 base short and J 5 bases short, with 8 bases between. CDR3 sequence (DNA): TGTGCCAGCAGTTACTACAGGGTGAATGAAAAACTGTTTTTT. It codes for CASSYYRVNEKLFF.

There are a few counts of this clonotype. V is TRBV12-3 or TRBV12-4 and J is TRBJ1-2; tentative D call: TRBD1 (6 bases). Trimming removed 7 bases from V and 3 bases from J, with 18 bases in between. CDR3 size: 15 residues. CDR3 DNA: TGTGCCAGCAACCAGAAAGTTGGACAGCACTATGGCTACACCTTC. Translating it yields CASNQKVGQHYGYTF.

A remark on this clonotype: At one end the junction does not follow the germline gene, possibly because of a read error. V usage is TRBV12-3 or TRBV12-4 and J usage is TRBJ2-1; TRBD2 matches 7 bases. This CDR3 is built from 15 residues. The CDR3 loop reads CASSLGGGLVNGQFF. CDR3 nucleotide sequence: TGTGCCAGCAGTTTAGGCGGCGGACTAGTAAATGGGCAGTTCTTC.

V and J are TRBV5-6 and TRBJ2-3; TRBD1 agrees at 7 bases. The ends lost 4 bases at V and 4 bases at J; junction bases unmatched: 9. This CDR3 contains 15 residues. Looked up from germline, CDR1 is SGHDT and CDR2 is YYEEEE. This CDR3 reads CASSPGTVRADTQYF. CDR3 bases: TGTGCCAGCAGCCCTGGGACAGTTCGTGCAGATACGCAGTATTTT.

This clonotype was counted many times. The V gene is TRBV9, the J gene TRBJ1-4; possible D gene TRBD1, 5 bases. CDR1 is SGDLS, CDR2 YYNGEE, per germline. The CDR3 extends over 15 amino acids. Trimming left V 0 bases short and J 8 bases short, with 14 bases between. The CDR3 DNA reads TGTGCCAGCAGCGTAGATGGGACCCCCTACGAAAAACTGTTTTTT. As protein: CASSVDGTPYEKLFF.

This chain uses TRBV12-3 or TRBV12-4 with TRBJ1-1, with no clear D. V was shortened by 7 bases and J by 5 bases, with 17 bases between the two germline ends. CDR3 length equals 14 residues. The CDR3 region has the DNA TGTGCCAGCACCCCGGGAATCCCTGGGACTGAAGCTTTCTTT. Translated: CASTPGIPGTEAFF.

The V and J genes are TRBV7-2 and TRBJ1-3, with D hard to call. Per the germline V gene, CDR1 is SGHTA and CDR2 is FQGNSA. Trimming removed 5 bases at V and 4 bases at J, with 12 bases between. The CDR3 is made up of 14 amino acids. CDR3 in amino acids: CASSPYASGNTIYF. In nucleotides, the CDR3 is TGTGCCAGCAGCCCGTATGCCTCAGGAAACACCATATATTTT.

This clonotype was recorded many times. The J gene is TRBJ1-2, the V gene TRBV12-3 or TRBV12-4, with 9 positions matching TRBD1. Losses at the gene ends were 5 bases for V and 8 bases for J; bases not matched to a gene: 6. The CDR3 extends over 13 amino acids. The CDR3 DNA is TGTGCCAGCAGTGCAGGGACAGGGCACGGCTACACCTTC. This sequence encodes CASSAGTGHGYTF.

The chain has TRBV20-1 and TRBJ2-7; TRBD2 matches 8 bases. The CDR3 extends over 15 amino acids. V dropped 6 bases and J dropped 6; count of bases not matched to a gene: 16. Germline V gives CDR1 DFQATT, CDR2 SNEGSKA (reference sequence). CDR3 sequence reads: CSADAWSGGPSEQYF. DNA of the CDR3: TGCAGTGCCGACGCTTGGAGCGGGGGACCTAGCGAGCAGTACTTC.

The CDR3 here is CAITRGEEQYF. The CDR3 DNA follows: TGTGCCATCACTCGAGGCGAGGAGCAGTACTTC. The rearrangement joins TRBV10-3 to TRBJ2-7; D is uncertain. There are 11 residues in the CDR3. Trimming shortened V by 7 bases and J by 7 bases, and 11 bases separated the two germline ends. Germline CDR1 is ENHRY and CDR2 is SYGVKD.